This T cell receptor (beta chain) emerged from a study of T cell repertoires in cytomegalovirus infection. Germline V lookup: CDR1 DFQATT, CDR2 SNEGSKA (reference sequence). The CDR3 contains 15 residues. The V end lost 5 bases, the J end lost 2 bases, and 16 bases lay between the germline ends. TCRdb independently ran MiXCR on the reads; one entry per CDR3 protein. This sample yields under 850,000 distinct CDR3 sequences, of which approximately 34% are seen a single time; roughly 2.8% belongs to the top ten. The V call is TRBV20-1, the J call TRBJ2-1; D possibly corresponds to TRBD2 (6 bases). The TCR originated in a human donor in good health (CMV status not recorded). Some clones in this sample may be carry-over from other donors' samples. Specimen: PBMCs. This CDR3 reads CSADTYGGTYNEQFF. The CDR3 DNA follows: TGCAGTGCTGATACATACGGGGGTACCTACAATGAGCAGTTCTTC.